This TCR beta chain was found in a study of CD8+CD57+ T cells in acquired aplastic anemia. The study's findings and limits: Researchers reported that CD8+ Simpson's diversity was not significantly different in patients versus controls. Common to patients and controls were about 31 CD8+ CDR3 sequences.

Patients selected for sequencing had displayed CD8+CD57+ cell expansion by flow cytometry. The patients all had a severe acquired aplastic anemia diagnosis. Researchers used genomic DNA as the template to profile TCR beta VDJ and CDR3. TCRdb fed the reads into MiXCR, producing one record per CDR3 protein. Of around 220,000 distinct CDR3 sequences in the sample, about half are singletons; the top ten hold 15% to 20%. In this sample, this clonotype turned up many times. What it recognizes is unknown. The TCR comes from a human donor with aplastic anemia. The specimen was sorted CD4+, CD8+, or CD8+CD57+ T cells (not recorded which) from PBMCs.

CDR3 coding DNA: TGTGCCAGTAGTCACAGGGTTGGGAGCACAGATACGCAGTATTTT. Its translation is CASSHRVGSTDTQYF. The chain has TRBV19 and TRBJ2-3; TRBD1 might be the D (6 bases). The V and J ends lost 5 bases and 0 bases respectively, with 12 bases between them. Germline CDR1 is LNHDA and CDR2 is SQIVND (reference sequence). The CDR3 is 15 residues long.